The 26 T cell receptor beta chains presented below share a single source sample, sequenced in a study of T cell responses to AZD1222 COVID-19 vaccine. Sequencing was performed with immunoSEQ multiplex PCR; in TCRdb, only in-frame clones are kept and a portion is missing. The top ten hold 3% to 4% of the sample, which has about 100,000 clones, approximately 89% seen once. The sample consisted of peripheral blood, taken 28 days after the second dose of the MenACWY control vaccine. Source of these receptors: an adult who received the MenACWY meningococcal vaccine as a control.

The sample holds one count of this clone. This chain links TRBV5-1 with TRBJ2-7, with TRBD2 identical over 8 bases. CDR1 and CDR2 from the germline V gene are SGHRS and YFSETQ. The CDR3 totals 14 residues. V lost 2 bases and J lost 7; bases outside the gene matches: 8. The CDR3 DNA reads as TGCGCCAGCAGCTTTGATGGACTAGCCGGGGAGCAGTACTTC. Translated, it gives CASSFDGLAGEQYF.

The chain links TRBV9 to TRBJ2-3; D unclear. Trimming stripped 4 bases from V and 3 bases from J, with 15 bases between. This CDR3 has 15 residues. Germline V CDR1 and CDR2: SGDLS, YYNGEE. CDR3 sequence (DNA): TGTGCCAGCAGCTCCTCCCTTATGAGGACAGATACGCAGTATTTT. The encoded protein is CASSSSLMRTDTQYF.

This clone was recorded only once. The rearrangement links TRBV5-8 to TRBJ2-1, with D hard to call. The germline gives CDR1 SGHTS, CDR2 YDEGEE. CDR3 size: 14 residues. Deletions cut 2 bases from V and 4 bases from J, with 10 bases between. The CDR3, as DNA: TGTGCCAGCAGCTTAGGCCAGATATACAATGAGCAGTTCTTC. This translates into CASSLGQIYNEQFF.

This clone was observed a handful of times. This chain joins TRBV6-4 and TRBJ1-2, with D hard to call. V lost 3 bases and J 6 bases, leaving 11 bases between the germline ends. This CDR3 is 13 amino acids long. Germline-derived CDR1 and CDR2 are MRHNA and SNTAGT. CDR3 sequence: CASSETGRDGYTF. CDR3 in DNA: TGTGCCAGCAGTGAAACGGGAAGGGATGGCTACACCTTC.

V is TRBV25-1 and J is TRBJ1-2, with a possible D match to TRBD1 (6 bases). In germline, CDR1 is MGHDK, CDR2 SYGVNS. CDR3 length equals 14 residues. The V and J ends lost 3 bases and 0 bases respectively, with 8 bases between them. CDR3 sequence: CASSETGANYGYTF. The CDR3 bases are TGTGCCAGCAGTGAGACAGGAGCTAACTATGGCTACACCTTC.

The chain uses TRBV19 and TRBJ2-7, with 8 bases that match TRBD1. Germline CDR1 LNHDA, CDR2 SQIVND (reference sequence). J gave up 1 base and V 5 bases, and 7 bases lay outside the gene matches. The CDR3 sequence is 15 residues long. The chain's CDR3 is CASSPFGTGSYEQYF. The DNA of the CDR3 is TGTGCCAGTAGTCCTTTTGGGACAGGTTCCTACGAGCAGTACTTC.

The chain recombines TRBV5-4 with TRBJ2-5, with 10 bases aligning to TRBD2. Germline CDR1 is SGHNT and CDR2 is YYREEE (reference sequence). The V gene end was trimmed by 3 bases and the J gene end by 0 bases; junction bases not matched to a gene: 8. The CDR3 has 17 amino acids. Here the CDR3 DNA reads TGTGCCAGCAGCTCCCAAAAAGCGGGGGGGTACCAAGAGACCCAGTACTTC. Protein: CASSSQKAGGYQETQYF.

The rearrangement links TRBV11-2 to TRBJ2-3, with 12 positions matching TRBD2. Looked up from germline, CDR1 is SGHAT and CDR2 is FQNNGV. V was clipped by 5 bases and J by 5 bases; unmatched bases: 5. The CDR3 extends over 15 amino acids. The CDR3 spells CASSPSGGAVDTQYF. The CDR3 nucleotides are TGTGCCAGCAGCCCTAGCGGGGGGGCGGTAGATACGCAGTATTTT.

The chain couples TRBV7-2 to TRBJ2-2, with 7 bases aligning to TRBD1. CDR1 and CDR2 from the germline V gene are SGHTA and FQGNSA. The V segment lost 2 bases and the J segment 4 bases; nucleotides outside the gene matches: 10. The CDR3 loop spans 17 amino acids. CDR3 protein: CASSLFGGRGSTGELFF. For the CDR3, the DNA is TGTGCCAGCAGCTTATTTGGGGGCAGGGGGAGCACCGGGGAGCTGTTTTTT.

This chain connects TRBV2 to TRBJ2-5; D is possibly TRBD1 (6 bases). The CDR3 has 15 residues. V lost 2 bases and J lost 5, with 15 bases in between. Germline V gene lookup returns CDR1 SNHLY and CDR2 FYNNEI. This CDR3 is CASSEMGAPGETQYF. The CDR3 coding sequence is TGTGCCAGCAGTGAAATGGGGGCGCCGGGGGAGACCCAGTACTTC.

The chain employs TRBV28 and TRBJ2-7; TRBD1 aligns across 9 bases. With V trimmed by 6 bases and J by 6 bases, 6 bases remained unmatched. The germline V gene encodes CDR1 MDHEN and CDR2 SYDVKM. This CDR3 has 13 amino acids. For the CDR3, the DNA is TGTGCCAGCAGGACAGGGGGGTCCGGCGAGCAGTACTTC. Translating gives CASRTGGSGEQYF. The complete variable domain, with remaining parts taken from reference TRBV28 and TRBJ2-7, reads DVKVTQSSRYLVKRTGEKVFLECVQDMDHENMFWYRQDPGLGLRLIYFSYDVKMKEKGDIPEGYSVSREKKERFSLILESASTNQTSMYLCASRTGGSGEQYFGPGTRLTVT.

This clone appeared a few times. The chain recombines TRBV11-1 with TRBJ1-1; TRBD1 aligns across 7 bases. This CDR3 has 14 residues. J was trimmed by 0 bases and V by 4 bases; bases with no gene match: 2. The germline gives CDR1 SGHAT, CDR2 FQDESV (reference sequence). DNA for the CDR3: TGTGCCAGCAGCTCCACAGGGGTGAACACTGAAGCTTTCTTT. This gives the protein CASSSTGVNTEAFF.

This clone was seen only once. The rearrangement uses TRBV7-9 and TRBJ1-5; possibly TRBD1 for D (6 bases). CDR1 is SEHNR, CDR2 FQNEAQ, per germline (reference sequence). This CDR3 contains 14 residues. Between the trimmed V and J ends, which lost 5 bases and 3 bases, there was a span of 11 bases. CDR3 sequence (DNA): TGTGCCAGCAGCACACAGGGCTACAATCAGCCCCAGCATTTT. It is translated as CASSTQGYNQPQHF.

Only one count was recorded for this clone. V usage is TRBV10-3 and J usage is TRBJ1-5, with D uncertain. Trimming pared 1 base from V and 11 bases from J, leaving 18 bases between. Germline CDR1 ENHRY, CDR2 SYGVKD. This CDR3 has 15 amino acids. CDR3 amino acids: CAISEFQAESGSQHF. The CDR3 DNA is TGTGCCATCAGTGAGTTTCAGGCCGAGTCGGGATCCCAGCATTTT.

This chain links TRBV10-3 with TRBJ2-5; D is perhaps TRBD2 (5 bases). Germline V CDR1 and CDR2: ENHRY, SYGVKD. The CDR3 has 13 residues. The V end lost 8 bases, the J end lost 5 bases, and 15 bases lay between the germline ends. The CDR3: CAIRGPIGETQYF. The CDR3 coding sequence is TGTGCCATCCGAGGGCCAATCGGTGAGACCCAGTACTTC.

V is TRBV18 and J is TRBJ2-7, with TRBD2 matching 12 bases. Germline CDR1 is KGHSH and CDR2 is LQKENI. The CDR3 spans 15 residues. Losses at the gene ends were 3 bases for V and 2 bases for J; bases not matched to a gene: 2. CDR3 DNA sequence: TGTGCCAGCTCACCCCGGACTAGCGGGGCCTACGAGCAGTACTTC. Protein: CASSPRTSGAYEQYF.

This clone is a singleton in its sample. The chain employs TRBV7-6 and TRBJ2-5, with unresolved D. The CDR3 extends over 12 amino acids. The germline V gene has CDR1 SGHVS and CDR2 FNYEAQ. V dropped 5 bases and J dropped 1 base, with 5 bases sitting between them. The CDR3 spells CASSPFQETQYF. The DNA for the CDR3 is TGTGCCAGCAGCCCTTTCCAAGAGACCCAGTACTTC.

The V and J genes are TRBV29-1 and TRBJ2-3, with 10 bases matching TRBD1. V was clipped by 7 bases and J by 5 bases; unmatched bases: 6. This CDR3 contains 13 residues. The germline V gene encodes CDR1 SQVTM and CDR2 ANQGSEA. CDR3 sequence: CSARQGAGDTQYF. The CDR3 bases are TGCAGCGCTCGACAGGGGGCGGGAGATACGCAGTATTTT.

V gene TRBV5-4 combines with J gene TRBJ1-1, with 7 bases matching TRBD1. The V and J ends lost 4 bases and 4 bases, in that order; junction bases with no gene match: 10. CDR3 length: 15 residues. CDR1 SGHNT and CDR2 YYREEE come from the germline V gene (reference sequence). The CDR3 DNA is TGTGCCAGCAGCGCACGAGGGGGCGAGATCACTGAAGCTTTCTTT. This gives the protein CASSARGGEITEAFF.

The rearrangement uses TRBV7-3 and TRBJ2-3; D remains unclear. Germline assignment: CDR1 SGHTA and CDR2 FQGTGA. CDR3 length: 13 amino acids. The V and J ends lost 4 bases and 6 bases respectively, with 11 bases between them. CDR3 residues: CASSSPGSDTQYF. CDR3 bases: TGTGCCAGCAGCTCACCAGGATCCGATACGCAGTATTTT.

This chain uses TRBV7-2 with TRBJ1-1; 9 nucleotides line up with TRBD1. CDR1 and CDR2 from the germline V gene are SGHTA and FQGNSA. V gave up 5 bases and J gave up 4 bases; unmatched junction bases: 5. This CDR3 is built from 14 residues. CDR3: CASSPDRGSTEAFF. DNA for the CDR3: TGTGCCAGCAGCCCAGACAGGGGGAGCACTGAAGCTTTCTTT.

V gene TRBV9 combines with J gene TRBJ2-3; D could derive from TRBD1 or TRBD2 (5 bases each). Germline CDR1 is SGDLS and CDR2 is YYNGEE. The V gene lost 0 bases and the J gene lost 6 bases, with 17 bases spanning the gap. CDR3 size: 16 residues. CDR3 loop: CASSVGWGTGRDTQYF. CDR3 bases: TGTGCCAGCAGCGTAGGGTGGGGGACCGGACGCGATACGCAGTATTTT.

The sample holds one count of this clone. The rearrangement joins TRBV5-1 to TRBJ1-6; the D is unclear. Trimming left V 4 bases short and J 8 bases short, with 16 bases between. CDR3 length: 15 residues. Per the germline V gene, CDR1 is SGHRS and CDR2 is YFSETQ. CDR3 in amino acids: CASSPFSSGDSPLHF. The CDR3 DNA follows: TGCGCCAGCAGCCCCTTCTCATCTGGGGATTCACCCCTCCACTTT.

This chain joins TRBV18 and TRBJ1-2, with TRBD1 matching 9 bases. V lost 3 bases, J lost 4 bases, and 0 bases stayed unmatched. The V gene's germline CDR1 is KGHSH and CDR2 LQKENI. The CDR3 totals 13 residues. The CDR3 spells CASSPTGGYGYTF. CDR3 coding DNA: TGTGCCAGCTCACCGACAGGGGGCTATGGCTACACCTTC.

The V call is TRBV24-1, the J call TRBJ2-7, with 9 bases lining up with TRBD1. There are 16 residues in the CDR3. Per the germline V gene, CDR1 is KGHDR and CDR2 is SFDVKD. V shed 0 bases and J 1 base; nucleotides not matched to a gene: 3. This CDR3 is CATSDLDRGSSYEQYF. The DNA for the CDR3 is TGTGCCACCAGTGATTTGGACAGGGGGTCATCCTACGAGCAGTACTTC.

The chain joins TRBV21-1 to TRBJ2-7; the table's D call TRBD1 went unverified against the DNA. TRBV21-1 constitutes a pseudogene. This CDR3 spans 14 amino acids. The CDR3 DNA reads TGTGCCAGCAGCGAAATCGGACAGGACGGCGAGCAGTACTTC. Translation: CASSEIGQDGEQYF.